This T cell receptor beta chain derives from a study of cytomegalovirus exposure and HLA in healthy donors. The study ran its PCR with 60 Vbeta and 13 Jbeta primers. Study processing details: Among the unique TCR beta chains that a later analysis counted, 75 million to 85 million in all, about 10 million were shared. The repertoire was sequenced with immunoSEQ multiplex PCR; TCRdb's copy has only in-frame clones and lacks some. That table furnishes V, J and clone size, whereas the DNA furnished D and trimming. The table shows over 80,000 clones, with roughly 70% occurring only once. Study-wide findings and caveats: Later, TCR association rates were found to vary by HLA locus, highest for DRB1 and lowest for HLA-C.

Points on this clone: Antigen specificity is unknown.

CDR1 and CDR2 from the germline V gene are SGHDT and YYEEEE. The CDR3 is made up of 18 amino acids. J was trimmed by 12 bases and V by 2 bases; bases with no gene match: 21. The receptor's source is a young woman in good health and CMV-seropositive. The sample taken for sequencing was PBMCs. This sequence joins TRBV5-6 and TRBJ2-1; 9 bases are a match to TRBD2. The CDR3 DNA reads TGTGCCAGCAGCTTTACCCGGTCGGGGGGTAGCGGGAGAAGTGGGCAGTTCTTC. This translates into CASSFTRSGGSGRSGQFF.